The present TCR beta chain was sequenced within a study of Ad26.COV2.S vaccination and SARS-CoV-2 variants. Regarding this clone: The antigen is not known.

Sequenced by immunoSEQ multiplex PCR; TCRdb stores in-frame clones only, minus some. The sample lists 300,000 to 400,000 clones; 87% were seen once. CDR3 length equals 14 residues. Losses at the gene ends were 5 bases for V and 2 bases for J; bases not matched to a gene: 0. CDR1 is MNHEY and CDR2 is SVGAGI in the germline V gene. Described treatment: around 19 received Ad26.COV2.S at low or high dose, single or two shots; several received placebo; per-sample allocation not given. At day 63 after the first vaccine or placebo injection, samples were drawn. The study's findings and limits: The TCR breadth and depth analyses may have understated or missed part of the total T cell responses.

Sequenced here: peripheral blood, sampled in a trial of Ad26.COV2.S vaccine versus placebo. This sequence was found in a person aged 18-65 years who received the Ad26.COV2.S COVID-19 vaccine or a placebo. This chain joins TRBV6-5 and TRBJ2-6, with 7 bases identical to TRBD1. CDR3 bases: TGTGCCAGCAGTACAGGGGCTGGGGCCAACGTCCTGACTTTC. It codes for CASSTGAGANVLTF.